A selection of T cell receptor beta chains follows, all from one sample in a study of blood T cells in healthy people across ages. TCRdb reprocessed the 5' RACE reads via MiXCR and lists one record per CDR3 protein. The data hold about 670,000 distinct CDR3 sequences, with 40% to 45% observed a single time. Material for sequencing was blood. Receptors were obtained from a man at least 80 years old in good health. Each CDR3 is given with its conserved first and last residue. Fields, in order: V gene, clone size, D gene, J gene, CDR3 protein, CDR3 DNA. D genes are given only for firm matches. Not all rows give a size; the values are once, few, many and, for expanded clones, a class.

TRBV20-1	NA	TRBD2	TRBJ2-1	CSASGGASYNEQFF	TGCAGTGCTAGCGGGGGGGCCTCCTACAATGAGCAGTTCTTC
TRBV6-6	NA	NA	TRBJ2-1	CASTQSYNEQFF	TGTGCCAGCACCCAATCCTACAATGAGCAGTTCTTC
TRBV20-1	few	NA	TRBJ2-7	CSATGQIGYEQYF	TGCAGTGCCACAGGACAGATCGGCTACGAGCAGTACTTC
TRBV7-2	NA	NA	TRBJ2-6	CASSFSGPTVSGANVLTF	TGTGCCAGCAGCTTCTCAGGACCGACGGTCTCTGGGGCCAACGTCCTGACTTTC
TRBV5-6	NA	NA	TRBJ1-4	CASSGKGEGPEKLFF	TGTGCCAGCAGCGGAAAGGGGGAGGGCCCTGAAAAACTGTTTTTT
TRBV4-3	few	TRBD2	TRBJ2-5	CASSQDLAARIETQYF	TGCGCCAGCAGCCAAGATCTAGCGGCAAGGATAGAGACCCAGTACTTC
TRBV20-1	once	NA	TRBJ1-5	CSARIGNQPQHF	TGCAGTGCTAGAATAGGGAACCAGCCCCAGCATTTT
TRBV7-9	NA	TRBD2	TRBJ2-6	CASSLSYGGAGANVLTF	TGTGCCAGCAGCTTAAGCTATGGGGGGGCTGGGGCCAACGTCCTGACTTTC
TRBV6-5	NA	NA	TRBJ2-7	CASSYSASYEQYF	TGTGCCAGCAGTTACTCGGCCAGTTACGAGCAGTACTTC
TRBV20-1	NA	TRBD2	TRBJ2-7	CSARGEGRNEQYF	TGCAGTGCTAGGGGGGAGGGCCGGAACGAGCAGTACTTC
TRBV5-1	NA	NA	TRBJ1-5	CASSPEGSQPQHF	TGCGCCAGCAGCCCAGAGGGGTCCCAGCCCCAGCATTTT
TRBV7-8	NA	TRBD1	TRBJ2-5	CASSSQGVGVETQYF	TGTGCCAGCAGCTCGCAGGGGGTCGGAGTTGAGACCCAGTACTTC
TRBV7-2	NA	TRBD2	TRBJ2-2	CASSLGAGFSTGELFF	TGTGCCAGCAGCTTAGGAGCGGGATTCAGTACCGGGGAGCTGTTTTTT
TRBV21-1	NA	NA	TRBJ1-5	CAKELKLTESNQPQHF	TGTGCTAAAGAACTAAAGTTGACGGAGAGCAATCAGCCCCAGCATTTT
TRBV18	NA	NA	TRBJ2-1	CASSPQGPLVSYNEQFF	TGTGCCAGCTCGCCTCAGGGACCTCTGGTCTCCTACAATGAGCAGTTCTTC
TRBV20-1	NA	NA	TRBJ2-5	CSARGRDLIGETQYF	TGCAGTGCTAGAGGAAGGGACCTCATTGGGGAGACCCAGTACTTC
TRBV7-6	few	NA	TRBJ2-1	CASSQPPSIAAGNEQFF	TGTGCCAGCAGCCAGCCCCCCTCGATAGCTGCAGGCAATGAGCAGTTCTTC
TRBV18	NA	NA	TRBJ2-2	CASSPTDPGELFF	TGTGCCAGCTCACCAACAGACCCCGGGGAGCTGTTTTTT
TRBV27	NA	NA	TRBJ1-6	CASSVREDSPLHF	TGTGCCAGCAGTGTCAGGGAGGATTCACCCCTCCACTTT
TRBV14	NA	NA	TRBJ1-6	CASSQDTRLRLHF	TGTGCCAGCAGCCAAGATACCAGACTGCGCCTCCACTTT
TRBV10-2	few	NA	TRBJ2-3	CASTAVSTDTQYF	TGCGCCAGCACTGCGGTTAGCACAGATACGCAGTATTTT
TRBV9	few	NA	TRBJ2-5	CASSRTEQETQYF	TGTGCCAGCAGTCGGACGGAACAAGAGACCCAGTACTTC
TRBV6-1	NA	TRBD1	TRBJ2-7	CASKPSDRGLYGYEQYF	TGTGCCAGCAAGCCCTCGGATAGGGGGCTTTACGGCTACGAGCAGTACTTC
TRBV28	NA	TRBD2	TRBJ2-1	CASSLREKEATQFF	TGTGCCAGCAGTTTGCGGGAGAAGGAAGCGACCCAGTTCTTC
TRBV7-7	once	NA	TRBJ2-2	CASSHRSTGELFF	TGTGCCAGCAGCCATAGGTCCACCGGGGAGCTGTTTTTT
TRBV19	NA	NA	TRBJ2-5	CASSIGRTQETQYF	TGTGCCAGTAGTATAGGGCGGACCCAAGAGACCCAGTACTTC
TRBV3-1	NA	NA	TRBJ2-3	CASSQEPLDTSSTDTQYF	TGTGCCAGCAGCCAAGAGCCATTGGACACCTCTAGCACAGATACGCAGTATTTT
TRBV27	NA	NA	TRBJ1-2	CASSFRGRSNYGYTF	TGTGCCAGCAGTTTCAGGGGCCGATCTAACTATGGCTACACCTTC
TRBV29-1	NA	TRBD2	TRBJ2-3	CSVDRASGSIDTQYF	TGCAGCGTTGATCGGGCTAGCGGTAGCATAGATACGCAGTATTTT
TRBV9	NA	NA	TRBJ1-1	CASSGGLGGNTEAFF	TGTGCCAGCAGCGGAGGTCTCGGAGGGAACACTGAAGCTTTCTTT
TRBV7-2	few	TRBD2	TRBJ2-7	CASSPPGVAGGRSYEQYF	TGTGCCAGCAGCCCCCCTGGGGTAGCGGGAGGGCGATCCTACGAGCAGTACTTC
TRBV7-6	few	NA	TRBJ2-4	CASSPGGGAKNIQYF	TGTGCCAGCAGCCCAGGAGGGGGGGCCAAAAACATTCAGTACTTC
TRBV6-5	NA	TRBD1	TRBJ1-1	CASSYYDRANTEAFF	TGTGCCAGCAGTTATTACGACAGGGCGAACACTGAAGCTTTCTTT
TRBV7-3	NA	NA	TRBJ2-3	CASSRDSFLGDTQYF	TGTGCCAGCAGCCGTGACAGCTTTCTAGGGGATACGCAGTATTTT
TRBV6-6	NA	TRBD2	TRBJ2-2	CANSGGRTGELFF	TGTGCCAACTCCGGGGGGAGAACAGGGGAGCTGTTTTTT
TRBV28	once	NA	TRBJ1-5	CANSWIGAPNQPQHF	TGTGCCAACAGTTGGATAGGGGCCCCCAATCAGCCCCAGCATTTT
TRBV6-2/TRBV6-3	few	TRBD1	TRBJ2-7	CASSYGRTTWTGGTYEQYF	TGTGCCAGCAGTTACGGCCGAACTACCTGGACAGGTGGGACCTACGAGCAGTACTTC
TRBV3-1	NA	NA	TRBJ1-2	CASSQAAGNYGYTF	TGTGCCAGCAGCCAAGCCGCGGGTAACTATGGCTACACCTTC
TRBV29-1	few	NA	TRBJ2-5	CSADRTRTETQYF	TGCAGCGCCGACAGGACTCGTACTGAGACCCAGTACTTC
TRBV6-2/TRBV6-3	NA	NA	TRBJ2-3	CASIKRMHVGDTQYF	TGTGCCAGCATCAAGCGGATGCACGTTGGAGATACGCAGTATTTT
TRBV7-9	NA	TRBD2	TRBJ2-1	CASSSSGGASYNEQFF	TGTGCCAGCAGCAGTAGCGGGGGGGCCTCCTACAATGAGCAGTTCTTC
TRBV7-7	few	NA	TRBJ2-1	CASSPQGPNNEQFF	TGTGCCAGCAGCCCACAGGGACCTAACAATGAGCAGTTCTTC
TRBV20-1	NA	TRBD2	TRBJ2-5	CSAGERGGPQETQYF	TGCAGTGCTGGGGAGCGGGGGGGCCCCCAAGAGACCCAGTACTTC
TRBV9	few	NA	TRBJ2-2	CASTIYEGENTGELFF	TGTGCCAGCACAATATATGAGGGGGAGAACACCGGGGAGCTGTTTTTT
TRBV27	few	NA	TRBJ2-1	CASSFWVNNEQFF	TGTGCCAGCAGTTTTTGGGTGAACAATGAGCAGTTCTTC
TRBV5-1	NA	TRBD1	TRBJ2-7	CASILASGTGTYEQYF	TGCGCCAGCATCTTGGCTTCCGGGACAGGTACCTACGAGCAGTACTTC
TRBV15	NA	NA	TRBJ1-5	CATSRDGAGTLSSNQPQHF	TGTGCCACCAGCAGAGATGGGGCAGGGACCTTGAGTAGCAATCAGCCCCAGCATTTT
TRBV20-1	once	TRBD2	TRBJ2-7	CSAPNPSGRTYEQYF	TGCAGTGCTCCTAATCCTAGCGGGAGAACGTACGAGCAGTACTTC
TRBV7-9	few	NA	TRBJ2-4	CASSLTDIQYF	TGTGCCAGCAGCTTAACGGACATTCAGTACTTC
TRBV30	NA	NA	TRBJ2-7	CAGGGTDYEQYF	TGTGCCGGGGGGGGGACAGATTACGAGCAGTACTTC
TRBV15	few	NA	TRBJ1-6	CATSRDKAGNSPLHF	TGTGCCACCAGCAGAGATAAGGCCGGCAATTCACCCCTCCACTTT